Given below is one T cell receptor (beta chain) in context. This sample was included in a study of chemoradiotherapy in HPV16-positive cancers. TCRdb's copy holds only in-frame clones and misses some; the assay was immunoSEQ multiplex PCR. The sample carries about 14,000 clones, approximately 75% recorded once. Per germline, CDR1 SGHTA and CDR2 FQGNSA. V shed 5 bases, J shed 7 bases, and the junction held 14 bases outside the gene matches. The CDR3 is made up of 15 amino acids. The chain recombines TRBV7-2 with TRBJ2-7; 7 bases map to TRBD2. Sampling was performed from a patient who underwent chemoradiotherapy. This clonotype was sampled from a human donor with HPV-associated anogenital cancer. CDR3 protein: CASSPGGAGRGEQYF. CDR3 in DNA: TGTGCCAGCAGCCCCGGGGGAGCGGGAAGAGGTGAGCAGTACTTC.